The 6 T cell receptor beta chains below come from one sample, sequenced in a study of blood T cells in healthy people across ages. Next came a second PCR, run for about 7 to 12 cycles, which used a sample-barcoded 5' primer along with a J-beta primer mix. TCRdb recomputed calls from the 5' RACE reads with MiXCR, one row per CDR3 protein. The profile shows roughly 700,000 distinct CDR3 sequences, roughly 25% of them singletons. The same specimen was also included in a second study, on T cells of mothers and their children.

The sample was blood. These receptors came from a boy aged 5-17 years in good health.

This clonotype was observed a few times. The genes are TRBV7-2 and TRBJ2-3, with a weak D call TRBD1 (5 bases). V lost 1 base and J lost 1, with 9 bases in between. This CDR3 has 15 residues. Germline-derived CDR1 and CDR2 are SGHTA and FQGNSA. The CDR3 protein is CASSLVGAGTDTQYF. CDR3 in DNA: TGTGCCAGCAGCTTAGTTGGGGCGGGCACAGATACGCAGTATTTT.

The chain recombines TRBV19 with TRBJ2-1; TRBD1 agrees at 7 bases. The trim removed 5 bases at V and 5 bases at J, leaving 9 bases unmatched. This CDR3 contains 15 residues. Germline V CDR1 and CDR2: LNHDA, SQIVND (reference sequence). The CDR3 protein is CASSSLGTDHNEQFF. For the CDR3, the DNA is TGTGCCAGTAGTTCCCTCGGGACAGACCACAATGAGCAGTTCTTC.

The J gene is TRBJ2-7, the V gene TRBV2, with 11 bases fitting TRBD2. The junction had 9 bases not matched to a gene; V was cut back by 5 bases and J by 6 bases. CDR3 size: 15 residues. CDR1 and CDR2 from the germline V gene are SNHLY and FYNNEI. CDR3 protein: CASSSTSGKTAEQYF. The CDR3 DNA follows: TGTGCCAGCAGTTCGACTAGCGGGAAAACTGCCGAGCAGTACTTC.

This chain links TRBV28 with TRBJ2-7; TRBD2 agrees at 11 bases. Trimming took 4 bases from V and 0 from J; bases not matched to a gene: 17. This CDR3 has 20 residues. Germline V gene lookup returns CDR1 MDHEN and CDR2 SYDVKM. CDR3: CASSSKDLTSGAAISYEQYF. The CDR3 DNA is TGTGCCAGCAGTTCGAAAGACCTGACTAGCGGGGCCGCGATCTCCTACGAGCAGTACTTC. The whole variable domain, remainder taken from reference TRBV28 and TRBJ2-7, is DVKVTQSSRYLVKRTGEKVFLECVQDMDHENMFWYRQDPGLGLRLIYFSYDVKMKEKGDIPEGYSVSREKKERFSLILESASTNQTSMYLCASSSKDLTSGAAISYEQYFGPGTRLTVT.

This clonotype showed up just a few times. V usage is TRBV11-3 and J usage is TRBJ2-3; D unresolved. This CDR3 contains 12 residues. Germline CDR1 SGHNT, CDR2 YENEEA. The V end lost 5 bases, the J end lost 2 bases, and 5 bases lay between the germline ends. The CDR3 coding sequence is TGTGCCAGCAGCACCTTCACAGATACGCAGTATTTT. Translating gives CASSTFTDTQYF.

In its sample, this clonotype was seen many times. Written as DNA, the CDR3 is TGCAGCGTGCGGGTCGGGGGCCGAGAGACCCAGTACTTC. Protein product: CSVRVGGRETQYF. The gene calls are TRBV29-1 and TRBJ2-5; tentatively, D is TRBD1 or TRBD2 (6 bases each). With 6 bases removed from V and 4 bases from J, the gap between germline ends came to 15 bases. Germline CDR1 SQVTM, CDR2 ANQGSEA. CDR3 length equals 13 residues. The full variable domain, its missing parts supplied by reference TRBV29-1 and TRBJ2-5, is SAVISQKPSRDICQRGTSLTIQCQVDSQVTMMFWYRQQPGQSLTLIATANQGSEATYESGFVIDKFPISRPNLTFSTLTVSNMSPEDSSIYLCSVRVGGRETQYFGPGTRLLVL.